The entry that follows covers one T cell receptor beta chain sequence. This sample was taken from a study of blood T cell repertoires in COVID-19. Clones were sequenced by immunoSEQ multiplex PCR, and TCRdb holds only the in-frame ones, with some missing. The sample carries hundreds of thousands of clones, over 75% recorded once. The receptor comes from a man aged 45-65 years with active or convalescent COVID-19. Sequencing was done on a sample of peripheral blood.

The CDR3, as DNA: TGTGCCAGCAGCAAATTGACACCGCAGGCAGATACGCAGTATTTT. It translates to CASSKLTPQADTQYF. The chain is built from TRBV21-1 and TRBJ2-3; the table calls TRBD1, which could not be checked here. TRBV21-1 is a known pseudogene. The CDR3 consists of 15 residues.